The T cell receptor (beta chain) described here comes from a study of T cell repertoires in cytomegalovirus infection (dated by TCRdb to about 2019). Describing the broader study: Because public TCR beta signatures pointed to carriage of CMV infection together with the matching HLA type, the HLA type of each donor mattered for the analysis.

The paper as a whole reports these results and caveats: Cumulative frequency of public TCR beta family members discriminated carriers of CMV infection plus the relevant HLA type in this cohort and an independent roughly 350-donor cohort. In the ex vivo response, HLA-C-restricted CMV-specific TCR beta clonotypes were dominant, and in two of eight donors the single most frequent clonotype came from this HLA-C-restricted group.

There are 15 amino acids in the CDR3, from cysteine to phenylalanine inclusive. Only CDR3 DNA is held: 45 bases, read in frame from base 1. Trimming removed 5 bases from V and 1 base from J, leaving 12 bases between the germline ends. From a lookup of the germline V gene, CDR1 and CDR2 are SGHTA and FQGNSA. Reads for this sample came from an Illumina HiSeq 1500. TCRdb trimmed public reads at Q25 via fastp, called clones via MiXCR and kept in-frame beta chains. Each entry merges the rows of one CDR3 protein and shows their most common DNA and genes. Across this sample there are some 300,000 distinct CDR3 sequences, with about 8.8% seen only once. The ten top clones hold around 2.4% of the sample. This clonotype was detected ten times or more. This receptor's antigen is unknown. It has no much larger one-base neighbor in the sample; base qualities were not kept.

Sequenced sample: PBMCs. Rearrangement joined TRBV7-2 to TRBJ1-5; no D gene is confidently identified. This clonotype originated in a human donor in good health (CMV status not recorded). Some clones in this sample may be carry-over from other donors' samples. The CDR3 in this case is CASSPLAGSNQPQHF. The nucleotide sequence reads as follows: TGTGCCAGCAGCCCTCTCGCGGGAAGCAATCAGCCCCAGCATTTT.